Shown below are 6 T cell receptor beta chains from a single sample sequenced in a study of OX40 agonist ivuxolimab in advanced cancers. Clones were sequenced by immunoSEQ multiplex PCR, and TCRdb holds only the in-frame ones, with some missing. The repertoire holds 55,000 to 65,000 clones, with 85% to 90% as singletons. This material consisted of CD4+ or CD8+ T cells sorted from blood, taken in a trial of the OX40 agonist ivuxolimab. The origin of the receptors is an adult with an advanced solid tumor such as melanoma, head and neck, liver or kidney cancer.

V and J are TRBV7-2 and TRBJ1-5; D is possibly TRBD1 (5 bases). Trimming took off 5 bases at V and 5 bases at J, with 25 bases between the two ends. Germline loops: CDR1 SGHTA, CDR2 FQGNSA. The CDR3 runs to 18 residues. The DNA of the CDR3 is TGTGCCAGCAGCCCACACAAATCCGGGGGAGTGGAGTATCAGCCCCAGCATTTT. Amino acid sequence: CASSPHKSGGVEYQPQHF.

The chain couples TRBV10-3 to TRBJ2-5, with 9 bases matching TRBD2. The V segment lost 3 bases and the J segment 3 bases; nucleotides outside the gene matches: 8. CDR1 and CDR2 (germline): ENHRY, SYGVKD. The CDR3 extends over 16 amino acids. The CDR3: CAISDTLAGGEETQYF. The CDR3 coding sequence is TGTGCCATCAGTGACACCCTTGCGGGAGGGGAAGAGACCCAGTACTTC.

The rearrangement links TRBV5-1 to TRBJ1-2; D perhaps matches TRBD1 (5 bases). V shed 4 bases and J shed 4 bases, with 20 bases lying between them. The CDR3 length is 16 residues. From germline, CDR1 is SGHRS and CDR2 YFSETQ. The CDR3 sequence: CASSPWLGTGGYGYTF. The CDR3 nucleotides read TGCGCCAGCAGCCCTTGGTTGGGAACAGGAGGCTATGGCTACACCTTC.

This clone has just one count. CDR3: CASGRVGDTQYF. The CDR3 nucleotides are TGTGCCAGCGGACGGGTGGGGGATACGCAGTATTTT. This sequence joins TRBV7-2 and TRBJ2-3; D not certain. The CDR3 covers 12 residues. Germline V gives CDR1 SGHTA, CDR2 FQGNSA. V lost 8 bases and J 6 bases, leaving 12 bases between the germline ends.

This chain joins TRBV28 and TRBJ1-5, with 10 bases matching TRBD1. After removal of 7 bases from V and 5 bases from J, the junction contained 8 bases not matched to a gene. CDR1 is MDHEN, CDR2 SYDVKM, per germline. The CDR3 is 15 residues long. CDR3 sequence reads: CASTVRTGGYQPQHF. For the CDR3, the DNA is TGTGCCAGCACCGTGCGGACAGGGGGTTATCAGCCCCAGCATTTT.

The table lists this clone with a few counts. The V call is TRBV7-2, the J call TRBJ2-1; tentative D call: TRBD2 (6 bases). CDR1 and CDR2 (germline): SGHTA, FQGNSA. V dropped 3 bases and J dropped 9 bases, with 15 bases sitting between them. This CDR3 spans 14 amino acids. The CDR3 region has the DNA TGTGCCAGCAGCTTGACACTAGCTGTGGTTGAGCAGTTCTTC. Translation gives CASSLTLAVVEQFF.